Detailed here is one T cell receptor beta chain. V was clipped by 4 bases and J by 0 bases, with 14 bases between them. CDR1 is SGHRS, CDR2 YFSETQ, per germline. The CDR3 is 15 residues long. This specimen belongs to a study of spatial heterogeneity in lung cancer. Background on the study: Follow-up PBMC specimens underwent sequencing when available; their median timing was approximately 26 months after resection.

Every TCR cDNA molecule bore its own unique molecular identifier. TCRdb re-analysed the 5' RACE reads in MiXCR, keeping a single row per CDR3 protein. The sample carries over 15,000 distinct CDR3 sequences, less than 9.5% recorded once. Time point given: blood at routine non-recurrence follow-up after resection. Whole RNA, isolated from tumor, nontumor lung or frozen PBMC, was sequenced without prior sorting. V usage is TRBV5-1 and J usage is TRBJ2-7; D gene ambiguous. The starting material was PBMCs, obtained at follow-up. The TCR comes from a male donor with early-stage non-small cell lung cancer. In nucleotides, the CDR3 is TGCGCCAGCAGCCCGTCCACGGCAGTCTCCTACGAGCAGTACTTC. Its protein product is CASSPSTAVSYEQYF.